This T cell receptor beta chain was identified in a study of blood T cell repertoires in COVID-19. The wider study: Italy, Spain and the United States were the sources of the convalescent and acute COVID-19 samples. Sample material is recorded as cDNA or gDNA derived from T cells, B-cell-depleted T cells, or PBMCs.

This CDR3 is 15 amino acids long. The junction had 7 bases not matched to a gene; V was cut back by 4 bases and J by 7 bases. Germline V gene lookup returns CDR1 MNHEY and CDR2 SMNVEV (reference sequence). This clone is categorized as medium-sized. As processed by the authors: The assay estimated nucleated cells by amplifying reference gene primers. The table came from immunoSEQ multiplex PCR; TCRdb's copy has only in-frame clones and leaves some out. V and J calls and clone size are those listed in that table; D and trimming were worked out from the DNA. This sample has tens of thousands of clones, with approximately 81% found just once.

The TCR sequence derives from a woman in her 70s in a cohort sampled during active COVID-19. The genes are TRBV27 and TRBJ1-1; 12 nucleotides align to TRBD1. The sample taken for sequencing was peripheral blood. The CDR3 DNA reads TGTGCCAGCAGTTCCTGGGACAGGGGGCGAGGTGAAGCTTTCTTT. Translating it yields CASSSWDRGRGEAFF.